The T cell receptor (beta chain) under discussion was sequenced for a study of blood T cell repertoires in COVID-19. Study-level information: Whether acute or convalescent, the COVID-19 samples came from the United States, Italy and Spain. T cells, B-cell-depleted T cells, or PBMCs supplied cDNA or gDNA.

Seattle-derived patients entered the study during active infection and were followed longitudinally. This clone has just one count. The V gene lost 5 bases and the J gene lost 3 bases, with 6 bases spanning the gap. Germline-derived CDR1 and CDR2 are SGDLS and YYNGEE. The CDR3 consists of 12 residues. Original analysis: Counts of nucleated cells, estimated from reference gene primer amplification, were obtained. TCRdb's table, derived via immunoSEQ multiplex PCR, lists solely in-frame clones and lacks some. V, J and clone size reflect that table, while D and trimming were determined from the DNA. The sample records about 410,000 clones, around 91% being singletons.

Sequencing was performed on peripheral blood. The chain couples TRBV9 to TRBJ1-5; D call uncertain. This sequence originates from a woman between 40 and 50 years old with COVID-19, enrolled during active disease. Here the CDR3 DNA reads TGTGCCAGCAGACAGAACAATCAGCCCCAGCATTTT. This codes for CASRQNNQPQHF. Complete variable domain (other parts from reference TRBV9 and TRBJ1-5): DSGVTQTPKHLITATGQRVTLRCSPRSGDLSVYWYQQSLDQGLQFLIQYYNGEERAKGNILERFSAQQFPDLHSELNLSSLELGDSALYFCASRQNNQPQHFGDGTRLSIL.